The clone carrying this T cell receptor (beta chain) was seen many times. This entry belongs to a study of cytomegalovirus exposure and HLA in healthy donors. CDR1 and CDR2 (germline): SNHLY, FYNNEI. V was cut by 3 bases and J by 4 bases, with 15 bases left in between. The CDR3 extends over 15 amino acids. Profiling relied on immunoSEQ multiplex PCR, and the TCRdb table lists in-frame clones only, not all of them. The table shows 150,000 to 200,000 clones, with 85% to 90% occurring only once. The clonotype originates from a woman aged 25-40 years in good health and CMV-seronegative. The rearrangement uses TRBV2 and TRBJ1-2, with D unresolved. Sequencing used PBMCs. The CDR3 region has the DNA TGTGCCAGCAGTGACTCTTCGGGCTTGGGCTATGGCTACACCTTC. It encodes CASSDSSGLGYGYTF.